The TCR beta chain under discussion was sequenced for a study of blood T cell repertoires in COVID-19. Original analysis: Using reference gene primer amplification, nucleated cell counts were estimated. Using immunoSEQ multiplex PCR, the repertoire was profiled, and TCRdb retains in-frame clones only, with some absent. V, J and clone size are those of that table, while D and trimming were read from the DNA. The sample holds roughly 250,000 clones, 80% to 90% seen once. This clone has only a few counts. CDR3 size: 14 residues. The V segment lost 6 bases and the J segment 4 bases; nucleotides outside the gene matches: 6. Germline V lookup: CDR1 SNHLY, CDR2 FYNNEI.

The sequenced sample consisted of PBMCs or T cells enriched from blood (not recorded which). The receptor was isolated from a young woman who had recovered from COVID-19. The chain uses TRBV2 and TRBJ1-1, with 9 positions matching TRBD1. The DNA of the CDR3 is TGTGCCAGCAGAACAGGGGGCGGAATCACTGAAGCTTTCTTT. Translating gives CASRTGGGITEAFF. The full variable domain, completed using reference TRBV2 and TRBJ1-1, is EPEVTQTPSHQVTQMGQEVILRCVPISNHLYFYWYRQILGQKVEFLVSFYNNEISEKSEIFDDQFSVERPDGSNFTLKIRSTKLEDSAMYFCASRTGGGITEAFFGQGTRLTVV.